Sequencing of this T cell receptor (beta chain) was carried out in a study of T cell responses to AZD1222 COVID-19 vaccine. On the study more broadly: Second-dose intervals near 4 or 12 weeks were combined. Study findings and constraints: In a largely white British group with more females than males, clonal diversity was possibly underestimated.

As concerns this clone: Its antigen is still unknown.

Libraries were prepared by immunoSEQ multiplex PCR; TCRdb keeps only in-frame clonotypes and omits some of them. This table has fewer than 300,000 clones, approximately 93% appearing once. Looked up from germline, CDR1 is SGHTA and CDR2 is FQGNSA. The CDR3 contains 15 residues. V lost 5 bases and J lost 2; bases outside the gene matches: 6. J is TRBJ2-3 and V is TRBV7-2; 8 bases match TRBD1. The specimen comprised peripheral blood, sampled on day 0 of AZD1222 vaccination. This clonotype was sampled from an adult in good health. The CDR3 nucleotides are TGTGCCAGCAGCCCGCAGGGGGCTATCACAGATACGCAGTATTTT. Translating it yields CASSPQGAITDTQYF.